This T cell receptor beta chain emerged from a study of T cells expressing NK-cell markers. A note on this clonotype: Its specificity is unknown.

TCRdb reprocessed the 5' RACE reads; each CDR3 protein has one entry and no DNA is given. This sample's clone table lists hundreds of thousands of distinct CDR3 sequences. General observations from the study: Similarly, these clonotypes led the CD3+CD56-NKG2C+ fraction as well in several donors.

CDR1 MDHEN and CDR2 SYDVKM come from the germline V gene. CDR3 length: 13 residues. This clonotype was obtained from a woman between 18 and 69 years old in good health. Sample: blood T cells: a sorted CD56 or NKG2C T cell subset, CD4+ or CD8+ T cells, or bulk PBMC T cells (not recorded which). This sequence joins TRBV28 and TRBJ2-7; checking the TCRdb D call of TRBD2 is not possible without DNA. CDR3: CASGRESSYEQYF.